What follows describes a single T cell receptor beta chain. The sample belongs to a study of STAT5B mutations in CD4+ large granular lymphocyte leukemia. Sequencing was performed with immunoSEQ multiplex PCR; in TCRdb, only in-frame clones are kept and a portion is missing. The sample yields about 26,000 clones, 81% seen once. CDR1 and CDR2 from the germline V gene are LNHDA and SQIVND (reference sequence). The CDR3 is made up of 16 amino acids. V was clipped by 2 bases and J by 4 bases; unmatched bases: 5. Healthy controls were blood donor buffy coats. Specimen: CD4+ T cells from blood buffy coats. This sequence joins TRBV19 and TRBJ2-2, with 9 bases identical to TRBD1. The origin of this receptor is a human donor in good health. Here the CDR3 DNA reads TGTGCCAGTAGTATACCCGGGACAGGGTTCACCGGGGAGCTGTTTTTT. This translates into CASSIPGTGFTGELFF.